These 22 T cell receptor beta chains were all obtained from the same sample, sequenced in a study of T cell repertoires in cytomegalovirus infection. TCRdb passed the reads through MiXCR, listing each CDR3 protein once. The table has under 850,000 distinct CDR3 sequences, approximately 40% seen once; the top ten hold around 2.8%. Sequenced sample: PBMCs. These receptors were obtained from a human donor in good health (CMV status not recorded). Some clones in this sample may be carry-over from other donors' samples.

Concerning this clonotype itself: A read error may account for a junction end that differs from germline. V and J are TRBV7-6 and TRBJ2-2; 7 positions match TRBD1. The CDR3 runs to 15 residues. CDR1 is SGHVS, CDR2 FNYEAQ, per germline. Written as DNA, the CDR3 is TGTGCTAGCAGCTCGAACAGGGGGAACACCGGGGAGCTGTTTTTT. It codes for CASSSNRGNTGELFF.

This clonotype was observed once. The J gene is TRBJ2-5, the V gene TRBV20-1; 8 bases match TRBD2. Looked up from germline, CDR1 is DFQATT and CDR2 is SNEGSKA (reference sequence). The CDR3 consists of 14 residues. V was clipped by 0 bases and J by 4 bases; unmatched bases: 4. CDR3 DNA: TGCAGTGCTAGAGATGCGGGAGGACGAGAGACCCAGTACTTC. Protein product: CSARDAGGRETQYF.

V gene TRBV15 combines with J gene TRBJ2-3, with 10 nucleotides matching TRBD2. Germline V gene lookup returns CDR1 LNHNV and CDR2 YYDKDF (reference sequence). The junction had 9 bases not matched to a gene; V was cut back by 3 bases and J by 0 bases. This CDR3 is 18 amino acids long. The CDR3 protein is CATSRKSGGAMSTDTQYF. The CDR3 nucleotides are TGTGCCACCAGCAGGAAAAGCGGGGGGGCGATGAGCACAGATACGCAGTATTTT.

Points on this clonotype: A much larger clone differs from this one at a single base, so this may be a read error. Likely a read error: the CDR3 ends without its conserved phenylalanine or tryptophan. V gene TRBV28 combines with J gene TRBJ2-5; possibly TRBD1 for D (6 bases). The length of the CDR3 is 15 residues. Trimming cost V 3 bases and J 0 bases, with 11 bases left between them. CDR1 MDHEN and CDR2 SYDVKM come from the germline V gene. The CDR3 protein is CASSFRDRYQETQYL. The CDR3 DNA follows: TGTGCCAGCAGTTTTCGCGACAGGTACCAAGAGACCCAGTACTTA.

J is TRBJ2-1 and V is TRBV12-3 or TRBV12-4; maybe TRBD1 (6 bases). The CDR3 sequence is 13 residues long. The V and J ends lost 3 bases and 8 bases respectively, with 11 bases between them. CDR3 nucleotides: TGTGCCAGCAGTTTTGTAGGGGGAGATGAGCAGTTCTTC. The encoded protein is CASSFVGGDEQFF.

This rearrangement joins TRBV6-1 to TRBJ1-5; D is ambiguous. The CDR3 extends over 16 amino acids. The germline gives CDR1 MNHNS, CDR2 SASEGT. V was clipped by 5 bases and J by 0 bases, with 14 bases between them. This chain's CDR3 is CASSSGPTDSNQPQHF. The CDR3 coding sequence is TGTGCCAGCAGTTCCGGACCTACCGATAGCAATCAGCCCCAGCATTTT.

This clonotype has just a few counts. The chain has TRBV7-9 and TRBJ2-5; D tentatively fits TRBD1 or TRBD2 (5 bases each). CDR1 SEHNR and CDR2 FQNEAQ come from the germline V gene (reference sequence). The ends were cut back, 2 bases at V and 5 bases at J, with 18 bases in the middle. The CDR3 runs 16 residues. CDR3 sequence reads: CASSLSRGVGTETQYF. For the CDR3, the DNA is TGTGCCAGCAGCTTATCTCGAGGGGTCGGTACTGAGACCCAGTACTTC.

The chain couples TRBV11-2 to TRBJ2-5; a weak D match, TRBD2 (5 bases). The length of the CDR3 is 14 residues. In germline, CDR1 is SGHAT, CDR2 FQNNGV. V was shortened by 7 bases and J by 5 bases, with 17 bases between the two germline ends. CDR3 DNA sequence: TGTGCCAGCACCCGTCGTGAGCGCGGGGAGACCCAGTACTTC. Translating it yields CASTRRERGETQYF.

Note on this clonotype: Given a much more abundant clone one base away, this may be a read error. The genes are TRBV7-8 and TRBJ2-5; D not certain. This CDR3 has 16 residues. V shed 1 base and J shed 5 bases, with 17 bases lying between them. CDR1 is SGHVS and CDR2 is FQNEAQ in the germline V gene. Here the CDR3 DNA reads TGTGCCAGCAGCTTAGGTGCAGTGCCCCTAGGGGAGACCCAGTACTTC. This encodes CASSLGAVPLGETQYF.

The CDR3 is CASSLWTTSTMNEQFF. The CDR3 bases are TGTGCCAGCAGCCTGTGGACGACCTCCACAATGAATGAGCAGTTCTTC. This chain joins TRBV5-8 and TRBJ2-1; D gene uncertain. Trimming removed 4 bases at V and 7 bases at J, with 21 bases between. The CDR3 is 16 residues long. CDR1 SGHTS and CDR2 YDEGEE come from the germline V gene.

The rearrangement uses TRBV15 and TRBJ2-1; D might be TRBD2 (5 bases). The V and J ends lost 3 bases and 3 bases respectively, with 18 bases between them. This CDR3 region has 17 residues. CDR1 LNHNV and CDR2 YYDKDF come from the germline V gene (reference sequence). Here the CDR3 reads CATSRDPPGILYNEQFF. As DNA, the CDR3 is TGTGCCACCAGCAGGGATCCGCCCGGGATTCTCTACAATGAGCAGTTCTTC.

The chain combines TRBV6-5 with TRBJ2-1, with D possibly being TRBD2 (6 bases). CDR3 length: 18 residues. Trimming pared 2 bases from V and 0 bases from J, leaving 17 bases between. From germline, CDR1 is MNHEY and CDR2 SVGAGI. The CDR3 sequence is CASSYRSLGGTSYNEQFF. The CDR3 DNA is TGTGCCAGCAGTTACCGGAGCCTGGGGGGAACCTCCTACAATGAGCAGTTCTTC.

This clonotype was counted only a few times. V and J are TRBV27 and TRBJ2-5; 9 bases align to TRBD1. The germline gives CDR1 MNHEY, CDR2 SMNVEV (reference sequence). Trimming at V came to 5 bases and at J to 4 bases, leaving 8 bases not matched to a gene. CDR3 length: 15 amino acids. The CDR3 DNA is TGTGCCAGCAGTCCCCGGACAGGGGTATTAGAGACCCAGTACTTC. Translating it yields CASSPRTGVLETQYF.

This clonotype was picked up a small number of times. The V gene is TRBV7-8, the J gene TRBJ2-7; perhaps D is TRBD1 or TRBD2 (5 bases each). V lost 5 bases, J lost 0 bases, and 14 bases lay in between. CDR1 is SGHVS and CDR2 is FQNEAQ in the germline V gene. This CDR3 comprises 15 residues. The chain's CDR3 is CASSRTRGPSYEQYF. CDR3 nucleotide sequence: TGTGCCAGCAGCCGGACGAGGGGACCCTCCTACGAGCAGTACTTC.

As concerns this clonotype: A single base separates this from a much larger clone, so it may be a read error. The chain combines TRBV7-2 with TRBJ1-2, with TRBD1 identical over 7 bases. V gave up 8 bases and J gave up 14 bases; unmatched junction bases: 8. CDR1 is SGHTA and CDR2 is FQGNSA in the germline V gene. The CDR3 is 10 amino acids. CDR3 nucleotides: TGTGCCAGCGGACCGGGACAGCAAACCTTC. It codes for CASGPGQQTF.

This clonotype was detected only a few times. The chain recombines TRBV6-2 or TRBV6-3 with TRBJ1-1; D gene unclear. Germline lookup yields CDR1 MNHEY and CDR2 SVGEGT. Between the trimmed V and J ends, which lost 8 bases and 0 bases, there was a span of 10 bases. CDR3 size: 13 residues. The CDR3 spells CASSPYMNTEAFF. CDR3 DNA: TGTGCCAGCTCCCCTTACATGAACACTGAAGCTTTCTTT.

The table lists this clonotype with a few counts. One end of the junction fails to match germline, which may point to a read error. The genes are TRBV4-1 and TRBJ1-4; D uncertain. The CDR3 has 17 amino acids. Germline V CDR1 and CDR2: MGHRA, YSYEKL. The CDR3 DNA is TGTGCCAGCAGCAGCGCCCCCAATAGTCGTACTAATGAAAAACTGTTTTTT. Its translation: CASSSAPNSRTNEKLFF.

The J gene is TRBJ1-3, the V gene TRBV20-1, with a possible D match to TRBD1 (6 bases). The CDR3 is made up of 14 amino acids. V was cut by 1 base and J by 2 bases, with 9 bases left in between. CDR1 DFQATT and CDR2 SNEGSKA come from the germline V gene (reference sequence). The CDR3 loop reads CSARVPGAGNTIYF. The CDR3 region has the DNA TGCAGTGCTAGAGTGCCAGGGGCTGGAAACACCATATATTTT.

J is TRBJ2-2 and V is TRBV24-1; maybe TRBD1 (5 bases). V dropped 9 bases and J dropped 2 bases, with 12 bases sitting between them. The CDR3 loop spans 14 amino acids. Germline assignment: CDR1 KGHDR and CDR2 SFDVKD. CDR3 loop: CATQDTTNTGELFF. DNA for the CDR3: TGTGCCACCCAGGACACGACCAACACCGGGGAGCTGTTTTTT.

The chain couples TRBV10-3 to TRBJ2-7, with a possible D match to TRBD2 (5 bases). Germline CDR1 reads ENHRY; CDR2 reads SYGVKD. The CDR3 is 14 residues long. The ends were cut back, 4 bases at V and 0 bases at J, with 10 bases in the middle. CDR3 DNA sequence: TGTGCCATCAGTGGAAGCAGCGGCTCCTACGAGCAGTACTTC. Translating gives CAISGSSGSYEQYF.

Comments on this clonotype: This may arise from a read error, as a much more abundant clone is one base away. The V gene is TRBV6-8, the J gene TRBJ1-2; weak D call: TRBD1 (5 bases). Trimming shortened V by 4 bases and J by 0 bases, and 12 bases separated the two germline ends. CDR3 length: 15 residues. The V gene's germline CDR1 is MNHGY and CDR2 SAAAGT. In DNA, the CDR3 is TGTGCCAGCAGTTGCCTGGGGGGTACTAACTATGGCTACACCTTC. Translated, it gives CASSCLGGTNYGYTF.

This clonotype has more than one count but fewer than ten. The chain links TRBV10-3 to TRBJ2-1; D may match TRBD1 or TRBD2 (5 bases each). The V end lost 6 bases, the J end lost 5 bases, and 17 bases lay between the germline ends. From germline, CDR1 is ENHRY and CDR2 SYGVKD. CDR3 length: 15 residues. The CDR3 region is CAIRPSGTANNEQFF. The CDR3 DNA reads as TGTGCCATCAGACCATCGGGGACGGCTAACAATGAGCAGTTCTTC.